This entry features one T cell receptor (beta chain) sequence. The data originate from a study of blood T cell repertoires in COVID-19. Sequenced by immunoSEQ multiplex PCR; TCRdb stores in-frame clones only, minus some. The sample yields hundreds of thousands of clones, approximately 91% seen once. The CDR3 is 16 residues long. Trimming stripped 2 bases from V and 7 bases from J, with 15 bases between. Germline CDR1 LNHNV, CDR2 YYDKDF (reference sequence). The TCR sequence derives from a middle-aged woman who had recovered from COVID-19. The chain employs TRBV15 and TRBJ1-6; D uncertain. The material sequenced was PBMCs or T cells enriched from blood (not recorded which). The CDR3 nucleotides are TGTGCCACCAGCAGAACCTTTGGACTCTCAAATTCACCCCTCCACTTT. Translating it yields CATSRTFGLSNSPLHF.